Below, 32 T cell receptor beta chains from the same sample are listed, as sequenced in a study of blood T cells in healthy people across ages. Alongside a J-beta primer mix, a sample-barcoded 5' primer served in a second PCR lasting roughly 7 to 11 cycles. TCRdb analysed the 5' RACE reads with MiXCR anew, one entry per CDR3 protein. This table holds over 300,000 distinct CDR3 sequences, 45% to 60% found once. The source material was blood. The receptors originated from a man between 60 and 75 years old in good health.

This clonotype has a single count. The J gene is TRBJ2-7, the V gene TRBV7-9; no definite D call. The length of the CDR3 is 15 residues. The germline V and J ends were trimmed by 11 bases and 0 bases, with 20 bases remaining between them. CDR1 is SEHNR and CDR2 is FQNEAQ in the germline V gene (reference sequence). The CDR3 DNA is TGTGCCCCGGCCCCCAAACAGACTCGCTCCTACGAGCAGTACTTC. It specifies CAPAPKQTRSYEQYF.

The chain uses TRBV7-9 and TRBJ2-7; D is unclear. The J call may be in error: the DNA end matches TRBJ2-5 better. The CDR3 loop spans 11 amino acids. The germline gives CDR1 SEHNR, CDR2 FQNEAQ (reference sequence). The CDR3 DNA reads TGTGCCAGCAGCCACGCTGAGACCCAGTACTTC. Its protein product is CASSHAETQYF.

V and J are TRBV28 and TRBJ1-2, with a weak D call TRBD1 (6 bases). The CDR3 totals 14 residues. Germline assignment: CDR1 MDHEN and CDR2 SYDVKM. V was trimmed by 5 bases and J by 4 bases, leaving 14 bases between them. The CDR3 region has the DNA TGTGCCAGCAGTCCCGCGCGACAGGTCTATGGCTACACCTTC. Its protein is CASSPARQVYGYTF.

The gene calls are TRBV12-3 or TRBV12-4 and TRBJ2-7; D is ambiguous. The CDR3 loop spans 13 amino acids. Deletions cut 7 bases from V and 1 base from J, with 11 bases between. Here the CDR3 DNA reads TGTGCCAGCACCCCCGACGGGTCCTACGAGCAGTACTTC. This codes for CASTPDGSYEQYF.

The chain links TRBV9 to TRBJ2-7; 7 bases line up with TRBD1. Unmatched junction bases numbered 6, after V lost 6 bases and J lost 0 bases. Germline CDR1 and CDR2: SGDLS and YYNGEE. The CDR3 has 14 residues. CDR3 in DNA: TGTGCCAGCACCGCCGGGACAGCCTCCTACGAGCAGTACTTC. Its protein is CASTAGTASYEQYF.

V is TRBV4-2 and J is TRBJ2-7; no reliable D call. The J call is doubtful: the DNA matches TRBJ2-5 better. CDR3 length: 14 residues. Per germline, CDR1 LGHNA and CDR2 YNFKEQ. CDR3 DNA sequence: TGTGCCAGCAGCCAAGATCCAACCCCAGAGACCCAGTACTTC. Translation gives CASSQDPTPETQYF.

J is TRBJ2-7 and V is TRBV28; D possibly uses TRBD1 or TRBD2 (5 bases each). This CDR3 comprises 14 residues. The V end lost 7 bases, the J end lost 2 bases, and 15 bases lay between the germline ends. Germline V gene lookup returns CDR1 MDHEN and CDR2 SYDVKM. CDR3 residues: CASIFREGPYEQYF. CDR3 nucleotide sequence: TGTGCCAGCATTTTTAGAGAGGGGCCCTACGAGCAGTACTTC.

A few counts support this clonotype. This rearrangement joins TRBV20-1 to TRBJ2-3; 7 bases align to TRBD1. This CDR3 comprises 13 residues. Germline assignment: CDR1 DFQATT and CDR2 SNEGSKA (reference sequence). The trim removed 6 bases at V and 6 bases at J, leaving 9 bases unmatched. The DNA of the CDR3 is TGCAGTGCAAGCTCCACACAGGGGGATACGCAGTATTTT. This sequence encodes CSASSTQGDTQYF.

For this clonotype: One base away lies a much larger clone, so this may be a sequencing read error. The rearrangement uses TRBV20-1 and TRBJ2-4; D is unresolved. The CDR3 consists of 11 residues. Germline values: CDR1 DFQATT, CDR2 SNEGSKA (reference sequence). The germline V and J ends were trimmed by 6 bases and 6 bases, with 9 bases remaining between them. CDR3 nucleotide sequence: TGCAGTGCCGCAAGGGTAAACATTCAGTACTTC. Protein product: CSAARVNIQYF.

This clonotype was seen at least ten times. The chain is built from TRBV18 and TRBJ2-6; D possibly corresponds to TRBD1 (6 bases). V was cut by 3 bases and J by 0 bases, with 12 bases left in between. Germline CDR1 and CDR2: KGHSH and LQKENI. The CDR3 is 17 residues long. CDR3 nucleotides: TGTGCCAGCTCACCCCCAGGGGTCAACTCTGGGGCCAACGTCCTGACTTTC. As protein: CASSPPGVNSGANVLTF.

This clonotype showed up many times. The rearrangement joins TRBV3-1 to TRBJ2-5; D is unclear. Per the germline V gene, CDR1 is LGHDT and CDR2 is YNNKEL (reference sequence). This CDR3 contains 14 residues. Trimming pared 0 bases from V and 4 bases from J, leaving 9 bases between. In DNA, the CDR3 is TGTGCCAGCAGCCAAGAGACCTTAAGAGAGACCCAGTACTTC. It encodes CASSQETLRETQYF.

This chain links TRBV6-5 with TRBJ2-7, with D hard to call. V was cut by 8 bases and J by 2 bases, with 7 bases left in between. CDR3 length equals 11 residues. Germline CDR1 reads MNHEY; CDR2 reads SVGAGI. This CDR3 is CASGETYEQYF. The DNA for the CDR3 is TGTGCCAGCGGGGAAACCTACGAGCAGTACTTC.

The V call is TRBV27, the J call TRBJ2-1; the D gene is possibly TRBD2 (6 bases). Trimming removed 3 bases at V and 7 bases at J, with 13 bases between. The germline V gene encodes CDR1 MNHEY and CDR2 SMNVEV (reference sequence). The CDR3 runs to 14 residues. The chain's CDR3 is CASSFAQGGNEQFF. CDR3 nucleotide sequence: TGTGCCAGCAGTTTCGCGCAGGGAGGTAATGAGCAGTTCTTC.

The V gene is TRBV4-1, the J gene TRBJ2-5; 9 bases are a match to TRBD2. The germline CDR1 and CDR2 sequences are MGHRA and YSYEKL. This CDR3 has 17 residues. With V trimmed by 0 bases and J by 4 bases, 9 bases remained unmatched. DNA of the CDR3: TGCGCCAGCAGCCAAGATTCGGAGCGGGGGGCACGAGAGACCCAGTACTTC. It codes for CASSQDSERGARETQYF.

The count of this clonotype is one. V usage is TRBV20-1 and J usage is TRBJ1-5; perhaps TRBD1 as D (6 bases). This CDR3 comprises 15 residues. Between the trimmed V and J ends, which lost 0 bases and 2 bases, there was a span of 11 bases. CDR1 and CDR2 (germline): DFQATT, SNEGSKA (reference sequence). The CDR3 region has the DNA TGCAGTGCTAGAGATGGGGCAGGGGGCAATCAGCCCCAGCATTTT. Encoded protein: CSARDGAGGNQPQHF.

The chain employs TRBV12-3 or TRBV12-4 and TRBJ2-7, with D perhaps given as TRBD1 or TRBD2 (7 bases each). The V end was cut by 3 bases, the J end by 3 bases, with 15 bases between. The CDR3 contains 15 residues. In DNA form, the CDR3 reads TGTGCCAGCAGTTTCGACAGGGAGGGGTTCTACGAGCAGTACTTC. It yields the protein CASSFDREGFYEQYF.

The gene calls are TRBV3-1 and TRBJ1-5; D call uncertain. Trimming shortened V by 2 bases and J by 0 bases, and 5 bases separated the two germline ends. The germline V gene has CDR1 LGHDT and CDR2 YNNKEL (reference sequence). The CDR3 consists of 14 residues. CDR3 nucleotides: TGTGCCAGCAGCCAACAATATAGCAATCAGCCCCAGCATTTT. Residues: CASSQQYSNQPQHF.

This clonotype was counted between two and nine times. The chain joins TRBV3-1 to TRBJ2-1; D may correspond to TRBD1 or TRBD2 (5 bases each). The germline V and J ends were trimmed by 5 bases and 9 bases, with 14 bases remaining between them. CDR1 and CDR2 (germline): LGHDT, YNNKEL (reference sequence). This CDR3 is built from 13 residues. In DNA, the CDR3 is TGTGCCAGCAGCTCAATCCCGAGGGGTGAGCAGTTCTTC. This translates into CASSSIPRGEQFF.

This sequence joins TRBV5-4 and TRBJ2-3, with 16 bases lining up with TRBD2. The CDR3 contains 18 residues. Germline lookup yields CDR1 SGHNT and CDR2 YYREEE (reference sequence). V was pared by 4 bases and J by 4 bases, with 9 bases of the junction left unmatched. CDR3 sequence (DNA): TGTGCCAGCAGCCAAGGGACTAGCGGGAGGGCCCTGTCAGATACGCAGTATTTT. Protein: CASSQGTSGRALSDTQYF.

A few counts support this clonotype. The V and J genes are TRBV21-1 and TRBJ1-4; the table calls TRBD1, which could not be checked here. TRBV21-1 is marked as a pseudogene. The CDR3 contains 16 residues. Here the CDR3 reads CASSKGGQGENEKLFF. The CDR3 nucleotides read TGTGCCAGCAGCAAAGGGGGACAGGGGGAAAATGAAAAACTGTTTTTT.

V gene TRBV29-1 combines with J gene TRBJ2-2; TRBD2 matches at 11 bases. The CDR3 sequence is 17 residues long. Germline V gene lookup returns CDR1 SQVTM and CDR2 ANQGSEA. The junction had 10 bases not matched to a gene; V was cut back by 4 bases and J by 3 bases. CDR3 sequence (DNA): TGCAGCGTTGCGACTAGCGGGACGGGATGGGACACCGGGGAGCTGTTTTTT. Its protein product is CSVATSGTGWDTGELFF.

As concerns this clonotype: One junction end disagrees with the germline gene, perhaps due to a read error. The chain is built from TRBV27 and TRBJ2-7; D uncertain. CDR3 length: 13 residues. The germline CDR1 and CDR2 sequences are MNHEY and SMNVEV (reference sequence). Here the CDR3 reads CAISLFKSYEQYF. In nucleotides, the CDR3 is TGTGCCATCAGTTTGTTTAAGTCCTACGAGCAGTACTTC.

V usage is TRBV21-1 and J usage is TRBJ2-7; the table calls TRBD2, which could not be checked here. TRBV21-1 is noted as a pseudogene. The CDR3 runs to 18 residues. The CDR3 DNA is TGTGCCAGCAGCAAAGCAGGGGACCAGCGAGACGTGTACAATGAGCAGTACTTC. This translates into CASSKAGDQRDVYNEQYF.

This clonotype appeared a few times. The V and J genes are TRBV27 and TRBJ2-1; 7 nucleotides line up with TRBD2. V lost 0 bases to trimming and J lost 8 bases; unmatched junction nucleotides: 7. This CDR3 is built from 15 residues. Per the germline V gene, CDR1 is MNHEY and CDR2 is SMNVEV (reference sequence). The CDR3 here is CASSLSGLAVYEQFF. As DNA, the CDR3 is TGTGCCAGCAGTTTATCGGGGCTAGCGGTGTATGAGCAGTTCTTC.

The chain joins TRBV30 to TRBJ2-7; D possibly corresponds to TRBD1 (5 bases). Per the germline V gene, CDR1 is GTSNPN and CDR2 is SVGIG (reference sequence). The CDR3 sequence is 14 residues long. V was cut by 7 bases and J by 0 bases, with 16 bases left in between. CDR3 sequence reads: CASSGAGSSYEQYF. The CDR3 DNA reads as TGTGCCTCCTCTGGGGCCGGAAGCTCCTACGAGCAGTACTTC.

In its sample, this clonotype was seen many times. The chain employs TRBV29-1 and TRBJ2-5; no reliable D call. Germline V gene data show CDR1 as SQVTM and CDR2 as ANQGSEA. Trimming stripped 4 bases from V and 4 bases from J, with 13 bases between. CDR3 length: 13 amino acids. The CDR3 region is CSVGVWPSETQYF. The CDR3 DNA is TGCAGCGTTGGGGTATGGCCGTCAGAGACCCAGTACTTC.

This clonotype came up a few times. This CDR3 reads CASSSGLAGSDTGELFF. The CDR3, as DNA: TGCGCCAGCAGCTCGGGACTAGCGGGGTCGGACACCGGGGAGCTGTTTTTT. This chain joins TRBV5-1 and TRBJ2-2; 13 positions match TRBD2. The CDR3 sequence is 17 residues long. Germline V gene sequence: CDR1 SGHRS, CDR2 YFSETQ. J gave up 3 bases and V 3 bases, and 5 bases lay outside the gene matches. The full variable domain, completed using reference TRBV5-1 and TRBJ2-2, is KAGVTQTPRYLIKTRGQQVTLSCSPISGHRSVSWYQQTPGQGLQFLFEYFSETQRNKGNFPGRFSGRQFSNSRSEMNVSTLELGDSALYLCASSSGLAGSDTGELFFGEGSRLTVL.

V gene TRBV6-2 or TRBV6-3 combines with J gene TRBJ1-5; D might be TRBD1 (5 bases). The CDR3 covers 14 residues. Germline CDR1 MNHEY, CDR2 SVGEGT. V dropped 2 bases and J dropped 7 bases, with 12 bases sitting between them. The CDR3 region is CASSYGSGRQPQHF. Written as DNA, the CDR3 is TGTGCCAGCAGTTACGGGTCAGGGCGGCAGCCCCAGCATTTT.

The chain links TRBV7-2 to TRBJ1-5, with 9 bases that match TRBD1. CDR3 length: 14 residues. Losses at the gene ends were 5 bases for V and 6 bases for J; bases not matched to a gene: 5. Germline V gene lookup returns CDR1 SGHTA and CDR2 FQGNSA. For the CDR3, the DNA is TGTGCCAGCAGCCCCGGGACAGGGATTCAGCCCCAGCATTTT. Its protein is CASSPGTGIQPQHF.

Notes on this clonotype: A read error may be the cause here, since a much bigger clone is one base away. The V and J genes are TRBV6-5 and TRBJ1-4; D might be TRBD1 (6 bases). The CDR3 has 15 residues. CDR1 and CDR2 (germline): MNHEY, SVGAGI. V shed 5 bases and J shed 4 bases, with 14 bases lying between them. In DNA, the CDR3 is TGTGCCAGCAGTACTGCCAGGGGAGTTAATGAAAAACTGTTTTTT. Translated, it gives CASSTARGVNEKLFF.

The chain joins TRBV6-1 to TRBJ2-3, with 10 bases that match TRBD2. The trim removed 4 bases at V and 4 bases at J, leaving 8 bases unmatched. Germline CDR1 MNHNS, CDR2 SASEGT. The CDR3 is 16 residues long. CDR3 residues: CASSGLAGVGADTQYF. The CDR3 bases are TGTGCCAGCAGTGGCCTAGCGGGGGTGGGCGCAGATACGCAGTATTTT.

The rearrangement joins TRBV7-3 to TRBJ2-7; D is perhaps TRBD1 or TRBD2 (5 bases each). Germline CDR1 is SGHTA and CDR2 is FQGTGA. The V end lost 5 bases, the J end lost 2 bases, and 16 bases lay between the germline ends. The CDR3 contains 15 residues. The CDR3 sequence: CASSRGVAPPYEQYF. CDR3 in DNA: TGTGCCAGCAGCCGAGGGGTAGCGCCTCCCTACGAGCAGTACTTC.